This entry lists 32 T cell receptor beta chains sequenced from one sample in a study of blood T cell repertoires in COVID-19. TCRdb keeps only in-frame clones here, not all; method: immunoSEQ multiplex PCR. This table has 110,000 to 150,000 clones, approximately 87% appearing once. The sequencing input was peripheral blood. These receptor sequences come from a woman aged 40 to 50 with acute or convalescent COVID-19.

CDR3: CASSIVLAGASDTQYF. In nucleotides, the CDR3 is TGTGCCAGTAGTATAGTCCTAGCGGGAGCCTCGGATACGCAGTATTTT. The chain is built from TRBV19 and TRBJ2-3, with 10 nucleotides matching TRBD2. Germline V CDR1 and CDR2: LNHDA, SQIVND (reference sequence). With 1 base clipped from V and 6 bases from J, the junction kept 7 bases outside the gene matches. The CDR3 runs 16 residues.

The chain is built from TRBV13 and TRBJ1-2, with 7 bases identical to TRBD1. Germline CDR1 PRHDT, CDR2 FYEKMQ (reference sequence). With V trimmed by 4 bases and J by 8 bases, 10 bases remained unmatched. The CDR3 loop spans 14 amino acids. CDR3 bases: TGTGCCAGCAGCTCTCCCGACAGGGATCAAGGCTACACCTTC. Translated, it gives CASSSPDRDQGYTF.

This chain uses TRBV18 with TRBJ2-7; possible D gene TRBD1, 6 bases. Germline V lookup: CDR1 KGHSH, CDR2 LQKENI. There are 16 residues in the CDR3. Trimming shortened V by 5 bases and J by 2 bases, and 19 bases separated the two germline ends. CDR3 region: CASSWARTAKPYEQYF. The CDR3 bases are TGTGCCAGCTCATGGGCCCGGACAGCTAAACCCTACGAGCAGTACTTC.

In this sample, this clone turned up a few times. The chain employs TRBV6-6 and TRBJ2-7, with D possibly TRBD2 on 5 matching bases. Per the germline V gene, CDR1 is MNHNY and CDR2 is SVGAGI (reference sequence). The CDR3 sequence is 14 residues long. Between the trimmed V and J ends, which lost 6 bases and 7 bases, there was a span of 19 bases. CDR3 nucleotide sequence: TGTGCCAGCAGCCTTCTGGACTCCTTGGGGGAGCAGTACTTC. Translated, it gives CASSLLDSLGEQYF.

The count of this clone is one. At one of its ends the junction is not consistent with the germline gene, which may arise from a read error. The CDR3 bases are TGCGCCAGCAGCCCGCGCGGGCAAGGGACCCAGTACTTC. Its protein product is CASSPRGQGTQYF. The chain has TRBV5-1 and TRBJ2-5, with a tentative D call TRBD2 (5 bases). The length of the CDR3 is 13 residues. Germline values: CDR1 SGHRS, CDR2 YFSETQ.

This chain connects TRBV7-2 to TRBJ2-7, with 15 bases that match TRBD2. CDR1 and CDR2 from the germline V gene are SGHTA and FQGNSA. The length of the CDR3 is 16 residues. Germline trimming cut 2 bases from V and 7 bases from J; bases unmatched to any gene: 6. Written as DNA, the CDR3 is TGTGCCAGCAGCTTACTTTGGACTAGCGGGGGGGGTGAGCAGTACTTC. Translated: CASSLLWTSGGGEQYF.

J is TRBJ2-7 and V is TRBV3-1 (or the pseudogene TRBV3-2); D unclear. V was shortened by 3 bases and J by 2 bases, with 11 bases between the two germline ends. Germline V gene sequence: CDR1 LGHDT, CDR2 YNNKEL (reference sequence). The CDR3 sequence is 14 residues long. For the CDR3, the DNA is TGTGCCAGCAGCCAGAAACCCCCGGCCTACGAGCAGTACTTC. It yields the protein CASSQKPPAYEQYF.

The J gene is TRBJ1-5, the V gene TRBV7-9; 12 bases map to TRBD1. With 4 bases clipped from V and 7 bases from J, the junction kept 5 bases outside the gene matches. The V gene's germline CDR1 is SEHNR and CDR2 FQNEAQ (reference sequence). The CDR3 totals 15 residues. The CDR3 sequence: CASSSGTGGAQPQHF. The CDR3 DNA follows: TGTGCCAGCAGCTCCGGGACAGGGGGCGCACAGCCCCAGCATTTT.

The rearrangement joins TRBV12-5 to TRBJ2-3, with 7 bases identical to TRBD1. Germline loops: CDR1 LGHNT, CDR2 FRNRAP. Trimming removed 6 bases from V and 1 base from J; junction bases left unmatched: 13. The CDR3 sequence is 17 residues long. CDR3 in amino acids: CASGPSGTAYGTDTQYF. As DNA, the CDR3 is TGTGCTAGTGGCCCTTCGGGGACAGCCTACGGCACAGATACGCAGTATTTT.

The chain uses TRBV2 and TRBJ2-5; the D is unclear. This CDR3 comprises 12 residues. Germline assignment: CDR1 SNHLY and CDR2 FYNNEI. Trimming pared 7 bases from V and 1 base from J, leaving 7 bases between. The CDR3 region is CASKWSQETQYF. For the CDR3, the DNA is TGTGCCAGCAAGTGGAGCCAAGAGACCCAGTACTTC.

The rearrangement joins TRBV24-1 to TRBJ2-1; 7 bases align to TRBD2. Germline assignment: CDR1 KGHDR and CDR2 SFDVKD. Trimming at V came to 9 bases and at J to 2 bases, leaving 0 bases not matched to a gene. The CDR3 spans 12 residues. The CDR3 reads CATGTTYNEQFF. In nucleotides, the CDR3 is TGTGCCACCGGGACTACCTACAATGAGCAGTTCTTC.

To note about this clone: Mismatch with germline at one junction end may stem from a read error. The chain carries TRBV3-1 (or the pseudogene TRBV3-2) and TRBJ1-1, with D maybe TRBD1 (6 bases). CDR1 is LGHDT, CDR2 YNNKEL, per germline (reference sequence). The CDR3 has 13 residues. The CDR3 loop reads CASNQGGLAEAFF. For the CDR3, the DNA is TGTGCCAGCAACCAAGGGGGACTGGCTGAAGCTTTCTTT.

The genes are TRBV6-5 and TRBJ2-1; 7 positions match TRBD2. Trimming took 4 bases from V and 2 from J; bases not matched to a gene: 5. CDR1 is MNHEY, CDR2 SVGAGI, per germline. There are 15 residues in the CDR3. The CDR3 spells CASSFRRGAYNEQFF. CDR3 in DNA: TGTGCCAGCAGTTTCCGCCGGGGGGCCTACAATGAGCAGTTCTTC.

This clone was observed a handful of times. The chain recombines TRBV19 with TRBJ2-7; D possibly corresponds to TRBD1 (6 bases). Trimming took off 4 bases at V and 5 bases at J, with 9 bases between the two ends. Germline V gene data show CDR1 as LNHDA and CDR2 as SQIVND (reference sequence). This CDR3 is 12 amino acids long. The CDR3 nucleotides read TGTGCCAGTAGTAACAACAGGGACGAGCAGTACTTC. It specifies CASSNNRDEQYF.

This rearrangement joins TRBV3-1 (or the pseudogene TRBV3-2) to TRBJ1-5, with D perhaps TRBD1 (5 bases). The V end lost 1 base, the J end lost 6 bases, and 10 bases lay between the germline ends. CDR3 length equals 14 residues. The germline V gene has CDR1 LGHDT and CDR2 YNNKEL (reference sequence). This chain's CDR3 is CASSQVTGGQPQHF. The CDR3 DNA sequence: TGTGCCAGCAGCCAAGTTACAGGCGGTCAGCCCCAGCATTTT.

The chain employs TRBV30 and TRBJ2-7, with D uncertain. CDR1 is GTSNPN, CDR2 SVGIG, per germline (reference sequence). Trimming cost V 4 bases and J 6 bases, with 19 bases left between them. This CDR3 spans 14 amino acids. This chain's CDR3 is CAWTAGSTPVEQYF. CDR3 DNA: TGTGCCTGGACTGCCGGTTCCACCCCCGTCGAGCAGTACTTC.

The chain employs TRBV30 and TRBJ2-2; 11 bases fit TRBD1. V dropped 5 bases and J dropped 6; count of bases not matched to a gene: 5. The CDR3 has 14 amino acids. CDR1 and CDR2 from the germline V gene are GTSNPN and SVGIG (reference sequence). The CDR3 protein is CAWGTGQGAGELFF. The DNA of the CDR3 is TGTGCCTGGGGAACGGGACAGGGGGCCGGGGAGCTGTTTTTT.

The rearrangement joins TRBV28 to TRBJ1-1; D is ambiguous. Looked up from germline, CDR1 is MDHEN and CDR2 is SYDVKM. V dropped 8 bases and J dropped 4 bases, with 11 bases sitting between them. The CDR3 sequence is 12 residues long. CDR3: CASGPPGTEAFF. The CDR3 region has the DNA TGTGCCAGCGGCCCCCCGGGCACTGAAGCTTTCTTT.

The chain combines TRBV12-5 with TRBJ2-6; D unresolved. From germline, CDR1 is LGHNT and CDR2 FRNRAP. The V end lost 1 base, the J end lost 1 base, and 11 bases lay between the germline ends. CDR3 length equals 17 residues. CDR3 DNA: TGTGCTAGTGGTTTGGGAATTTTGAGTTCTGGGGCCAACGTCCTGACTTTC. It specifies CASGLGILSSGANVLTF.

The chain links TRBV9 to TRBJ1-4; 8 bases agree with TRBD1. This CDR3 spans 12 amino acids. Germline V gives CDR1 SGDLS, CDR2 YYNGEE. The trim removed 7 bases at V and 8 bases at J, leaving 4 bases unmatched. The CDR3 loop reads CASGDRGEKLFF. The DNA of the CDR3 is TGTGCCAGCGGTGACAGGGGCGAAAAACTGTTTTTT.

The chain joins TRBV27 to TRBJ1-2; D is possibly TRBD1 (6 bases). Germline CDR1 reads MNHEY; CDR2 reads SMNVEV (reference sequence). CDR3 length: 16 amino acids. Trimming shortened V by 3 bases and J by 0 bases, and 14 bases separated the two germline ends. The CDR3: CASSLRGTSSNYGYTF. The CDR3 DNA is TGTGCCAGCAGTTTGAGGGGGACCTCGTCTAACTATGGCTACACCTTC.

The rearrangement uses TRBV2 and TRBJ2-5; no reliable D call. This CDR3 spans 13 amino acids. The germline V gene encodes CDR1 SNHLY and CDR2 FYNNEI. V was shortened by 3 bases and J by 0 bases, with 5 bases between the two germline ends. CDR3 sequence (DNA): TGTGCCAGCAGTGACCCGTACCAAGAGACCCAGTACTTC. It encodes CASSDPYQETQYF.

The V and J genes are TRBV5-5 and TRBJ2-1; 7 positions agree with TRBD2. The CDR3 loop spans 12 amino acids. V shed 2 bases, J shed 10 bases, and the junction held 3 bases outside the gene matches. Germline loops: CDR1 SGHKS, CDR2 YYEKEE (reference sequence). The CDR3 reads CASSFFSGEQFF. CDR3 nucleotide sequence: TGTGCCAGCAGCTTTTTTAGCGGGGAGCAGTTCTTC.

The CDR3 sequence: CASSSQGAGELFF. DNA of the CDR3: TGTGCCAGCAGCTCACAGGGAGCCGGGGAGCTGTTTTTT. V usage is TRBV11-3 and J usage is TRBJ2-2, with TRBD1 as a possible D gene (6 bases). Trimming left V 4 bases short and J 6 bases short, with 9 bases between. Germline CDR1 is SGHNT and CDR2 is YENEEA. The CDR3 totals 13 residues.

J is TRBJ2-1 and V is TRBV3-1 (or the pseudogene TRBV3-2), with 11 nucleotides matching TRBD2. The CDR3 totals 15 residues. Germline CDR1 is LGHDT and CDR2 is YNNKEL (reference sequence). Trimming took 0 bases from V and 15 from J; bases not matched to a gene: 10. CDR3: CASSQDSSGRRVGFF. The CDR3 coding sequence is TGTGCCAGCAGCCAAGACTCTAGCGGGAGGCGGGTGGGGTTCTTC.

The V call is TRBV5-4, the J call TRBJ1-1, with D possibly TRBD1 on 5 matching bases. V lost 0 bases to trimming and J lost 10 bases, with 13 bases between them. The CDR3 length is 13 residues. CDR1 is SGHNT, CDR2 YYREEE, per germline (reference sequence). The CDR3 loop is CASSLGGVPGAFF. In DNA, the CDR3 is TGTGCCAGCAGCTTGGGGGGGGTCCCAGGAGCTTTCTTT.

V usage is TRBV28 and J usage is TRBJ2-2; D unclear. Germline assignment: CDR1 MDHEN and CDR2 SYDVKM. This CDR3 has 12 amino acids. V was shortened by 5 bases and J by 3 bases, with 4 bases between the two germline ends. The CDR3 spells CASSPDTGELFF. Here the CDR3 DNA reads TGTGCCAGCAGTCCCGACACCGGGGAGCTGTTTTTT.

The CDR3 DNA is TGTGCCAGCAGCCGACCCGGACTAGCGTCCCCCTACGAGCAGTACTTC. This encodes CASSRPGLASPYEQYF. The chain couples TRBV5-6 to TRBJ2-7; 9 positions match TRBD2. This CDR3 has 16 residues. From germline, CDR1 is SGHDT and CDR2 YYEEEE. Unmatched junction bases numbered 10, after V lost 4 bases and J lost 2 bases.

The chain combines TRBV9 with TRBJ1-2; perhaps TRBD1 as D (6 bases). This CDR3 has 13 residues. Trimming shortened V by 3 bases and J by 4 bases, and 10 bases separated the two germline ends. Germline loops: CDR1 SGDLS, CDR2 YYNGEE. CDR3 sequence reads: CASSEGQFYGYTF. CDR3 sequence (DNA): TGTGCCAGCAGCGAAGGACAGTTCTATGGCTACACCTTC.

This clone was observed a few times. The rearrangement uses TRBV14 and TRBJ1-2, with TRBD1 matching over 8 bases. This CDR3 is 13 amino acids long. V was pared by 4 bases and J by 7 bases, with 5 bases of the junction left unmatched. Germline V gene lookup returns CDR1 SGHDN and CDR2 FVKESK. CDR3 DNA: TGTGCCAGCAGCCTTCCAGGGGGCAGTGGCTACACCTTC. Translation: CASSLPGGSGYTF.

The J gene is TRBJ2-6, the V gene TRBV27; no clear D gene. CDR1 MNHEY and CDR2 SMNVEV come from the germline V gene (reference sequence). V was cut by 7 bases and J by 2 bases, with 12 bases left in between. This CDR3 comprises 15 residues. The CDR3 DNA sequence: TGTGCCAGCACCTCTGTGGCCCCTGGGGCCAACGTCCTGACTTTC. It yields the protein CASTSVAPGANVLTF.

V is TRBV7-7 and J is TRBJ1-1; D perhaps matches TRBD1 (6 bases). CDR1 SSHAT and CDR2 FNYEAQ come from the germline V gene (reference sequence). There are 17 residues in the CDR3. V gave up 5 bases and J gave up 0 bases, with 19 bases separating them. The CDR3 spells CASSLAQGGRLNTEAFF. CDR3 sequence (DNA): TGTGCCAGCAGCCTGGCACAGGGCGGTAGGCTGAACACTGAAGCTTTCTTT.